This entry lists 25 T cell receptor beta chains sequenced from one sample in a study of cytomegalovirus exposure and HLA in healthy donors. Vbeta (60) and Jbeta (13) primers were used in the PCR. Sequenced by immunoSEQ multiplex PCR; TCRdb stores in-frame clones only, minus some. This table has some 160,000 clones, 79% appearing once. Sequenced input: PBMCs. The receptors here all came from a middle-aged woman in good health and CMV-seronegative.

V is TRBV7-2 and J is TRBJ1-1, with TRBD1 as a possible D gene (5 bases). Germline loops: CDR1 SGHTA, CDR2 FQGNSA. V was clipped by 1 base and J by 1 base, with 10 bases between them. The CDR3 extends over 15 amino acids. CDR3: CASSLDPGSNTEAFF. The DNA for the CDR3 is TGTGCCAGCAGCTTAGATCCAGGGTCGAACACTGAAGCTTTCTTT.

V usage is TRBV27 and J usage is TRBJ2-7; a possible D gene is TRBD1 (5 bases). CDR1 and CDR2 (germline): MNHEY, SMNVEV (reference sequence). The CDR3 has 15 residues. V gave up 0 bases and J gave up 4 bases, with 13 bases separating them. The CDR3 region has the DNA TGTGCCAGCAGTTTATCTTTCGGACAAACATACGAGCAGTACTTC. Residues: CASSLSFGQTYEQYF.

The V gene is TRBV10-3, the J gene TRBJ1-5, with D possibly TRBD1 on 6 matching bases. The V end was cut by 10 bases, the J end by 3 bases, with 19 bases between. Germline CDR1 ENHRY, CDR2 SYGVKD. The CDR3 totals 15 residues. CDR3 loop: CASSGQRGNNQPQHF. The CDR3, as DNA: TGTGCCAGCAGCGGACAGCGTGGGAACAATCAGCCCCAGCATTTT.

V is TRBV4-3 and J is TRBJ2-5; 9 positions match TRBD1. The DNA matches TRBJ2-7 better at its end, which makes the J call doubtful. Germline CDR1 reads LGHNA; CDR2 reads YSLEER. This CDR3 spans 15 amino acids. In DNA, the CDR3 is TGCGCCAGCAGCCGCCGGGACAGGGACTCCTACGAGCAGTACTTC. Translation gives CASSRRDRDSYEQYF.

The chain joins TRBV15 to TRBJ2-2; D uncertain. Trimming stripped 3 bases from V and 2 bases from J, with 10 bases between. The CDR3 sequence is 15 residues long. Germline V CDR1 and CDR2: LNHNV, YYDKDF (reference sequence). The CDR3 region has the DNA TGTGCCACCAGCAGTGTTGACACCAACACCGGGGAGCTGTTTTTT. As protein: CATSSVDTNTGELFF.

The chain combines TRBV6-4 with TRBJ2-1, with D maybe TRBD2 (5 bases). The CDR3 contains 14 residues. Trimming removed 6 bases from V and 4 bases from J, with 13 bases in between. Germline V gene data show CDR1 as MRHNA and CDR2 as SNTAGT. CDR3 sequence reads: CASSGEGAYNEQFF. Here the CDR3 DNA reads TGTGCCAGCAGCGGAGAGGGAGCGTACAATGAGCAGTTCTTC.

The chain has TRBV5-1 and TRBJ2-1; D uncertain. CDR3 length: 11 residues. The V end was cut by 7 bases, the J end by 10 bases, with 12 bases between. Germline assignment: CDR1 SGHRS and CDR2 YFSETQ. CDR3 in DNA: TGCGCCAGCTCGAGTGAGAGGGAGCAGTTCTTC. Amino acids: CASSSEREQFF.

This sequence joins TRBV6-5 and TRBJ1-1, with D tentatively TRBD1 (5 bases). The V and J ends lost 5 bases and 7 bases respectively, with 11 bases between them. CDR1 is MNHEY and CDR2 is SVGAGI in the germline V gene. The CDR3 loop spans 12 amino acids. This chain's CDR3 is CASSVWGGEAFF. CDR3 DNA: TGTGCCAGCAGTGTCTGGGGGGGTGAAGCTTTCTTT.

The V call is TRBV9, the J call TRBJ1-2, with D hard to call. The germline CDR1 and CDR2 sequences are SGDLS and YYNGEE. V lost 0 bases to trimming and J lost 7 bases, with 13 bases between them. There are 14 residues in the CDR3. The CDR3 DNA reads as TGTGCCAGCAGCGTAGCTCAATCCGGTGGTGGCTACACCTTC. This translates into CASSVAQSGGGYTF.

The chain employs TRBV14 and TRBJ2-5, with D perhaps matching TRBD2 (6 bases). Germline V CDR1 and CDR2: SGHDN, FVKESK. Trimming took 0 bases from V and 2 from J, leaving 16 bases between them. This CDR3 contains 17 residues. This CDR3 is CASSQDPTSVGQETQYF. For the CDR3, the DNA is TGTGCCAGCAGCCAAGACCCGACTAGTGTAGGGCAAGAGACCCAGTACTTC.

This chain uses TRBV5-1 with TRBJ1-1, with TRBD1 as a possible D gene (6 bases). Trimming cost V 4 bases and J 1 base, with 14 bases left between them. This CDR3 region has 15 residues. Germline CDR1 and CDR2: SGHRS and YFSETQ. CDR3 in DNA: TGCGCCAGCAGCCCCCTCGAGGGACAGAACACTGAAGCTTTCTTT. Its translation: CASSPLEGQNTEAFF.

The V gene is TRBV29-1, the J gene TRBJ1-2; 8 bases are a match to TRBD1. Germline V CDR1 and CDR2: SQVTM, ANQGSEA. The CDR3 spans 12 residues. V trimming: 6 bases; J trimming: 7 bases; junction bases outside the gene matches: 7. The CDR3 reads CSVNAGGIGYTF. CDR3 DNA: TGCAGCGTCAACGCAGGGGGCATTGGCTACACCTTC.

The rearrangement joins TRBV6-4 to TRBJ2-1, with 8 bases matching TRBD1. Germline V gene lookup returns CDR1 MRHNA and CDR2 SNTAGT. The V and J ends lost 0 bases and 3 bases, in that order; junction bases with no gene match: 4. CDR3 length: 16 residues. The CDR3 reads CASSDSDRVSYNEQFF. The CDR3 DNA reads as TGTGCCAGCAGTGACTCGGACAGGGTGAGCTACAATGAGCAGTTCTTC.

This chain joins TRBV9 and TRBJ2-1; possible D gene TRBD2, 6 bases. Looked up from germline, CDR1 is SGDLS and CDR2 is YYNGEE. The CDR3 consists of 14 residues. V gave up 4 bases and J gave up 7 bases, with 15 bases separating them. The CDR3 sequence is CASSPRDFLNEQFF. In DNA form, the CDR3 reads TGTGCCAGCAGCCCCAGGGACTTCTTAAATGAGCAGTTCTTC.

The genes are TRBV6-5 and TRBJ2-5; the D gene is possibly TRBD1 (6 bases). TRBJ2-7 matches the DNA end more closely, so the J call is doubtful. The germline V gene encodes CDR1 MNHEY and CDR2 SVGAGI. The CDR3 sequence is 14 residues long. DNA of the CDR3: TGTGCCAGCAGTGGGCGACAGGACACCTACGAGCAGTACTTC. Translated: CASSGRQDTYEQYF.

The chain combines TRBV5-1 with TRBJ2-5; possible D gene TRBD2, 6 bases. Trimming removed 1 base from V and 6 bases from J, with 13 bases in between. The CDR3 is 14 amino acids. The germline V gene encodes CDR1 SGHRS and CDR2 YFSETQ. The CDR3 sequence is CASSLFSGEQTQYF. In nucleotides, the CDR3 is TGCGCCAGCAGCTTGTTTTCGGGGGAGCAGACCCAGTACTTC.

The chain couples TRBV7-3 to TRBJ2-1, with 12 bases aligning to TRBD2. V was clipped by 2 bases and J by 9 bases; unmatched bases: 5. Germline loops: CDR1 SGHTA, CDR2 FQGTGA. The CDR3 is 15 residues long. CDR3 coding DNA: TGTGCCAGCAGCTTACGACTAGCGGGAGTGGGTGAGCAGTTCTTC. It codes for CASSLRLAGVGEQFF.

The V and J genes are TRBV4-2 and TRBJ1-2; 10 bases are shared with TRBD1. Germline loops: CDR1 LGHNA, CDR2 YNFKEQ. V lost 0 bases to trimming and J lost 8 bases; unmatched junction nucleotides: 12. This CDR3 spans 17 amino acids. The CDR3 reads CASSQERTGQGSAGYTF. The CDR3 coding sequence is TGTGCCAGCAGCCAAGAGAGGACGGGACAGGGGTCCGCCGGCTACACCTTC.

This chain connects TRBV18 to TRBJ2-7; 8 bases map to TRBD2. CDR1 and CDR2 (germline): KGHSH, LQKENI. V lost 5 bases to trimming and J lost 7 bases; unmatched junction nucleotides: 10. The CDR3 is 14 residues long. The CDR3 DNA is TGTGCCAGCTCAACAATTCCGGGACTAGAAGAGCAGTACTTC. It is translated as CASSTIPGLEEQYF.

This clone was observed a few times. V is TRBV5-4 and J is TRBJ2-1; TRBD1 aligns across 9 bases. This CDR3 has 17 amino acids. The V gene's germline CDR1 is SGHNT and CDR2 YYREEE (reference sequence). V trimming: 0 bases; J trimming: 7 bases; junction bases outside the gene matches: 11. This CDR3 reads CASSLVPTGGPKNEQFF. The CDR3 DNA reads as TGTGCCAGCAGCTTGGTACCCACAGGGGGCCCAAAAAATGAGCAGTTCTTC.

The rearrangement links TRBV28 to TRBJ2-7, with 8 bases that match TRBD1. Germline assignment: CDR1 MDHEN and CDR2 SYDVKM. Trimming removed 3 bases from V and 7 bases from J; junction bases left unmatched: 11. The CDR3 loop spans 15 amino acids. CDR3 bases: TGTGCCAGCAGTTTTGGGGGGCAGGGGGCAGGGGAGCAGTACTTC. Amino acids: CASSFGGQGAGEQYF.

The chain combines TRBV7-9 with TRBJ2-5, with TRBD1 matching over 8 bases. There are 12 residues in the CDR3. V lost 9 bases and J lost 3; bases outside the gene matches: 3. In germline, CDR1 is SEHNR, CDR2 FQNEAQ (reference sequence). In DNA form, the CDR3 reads TGTGCCAGTAGACAGGGGAAAGAGACCCAGTACTTC. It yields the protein CASRQGKETQYF.

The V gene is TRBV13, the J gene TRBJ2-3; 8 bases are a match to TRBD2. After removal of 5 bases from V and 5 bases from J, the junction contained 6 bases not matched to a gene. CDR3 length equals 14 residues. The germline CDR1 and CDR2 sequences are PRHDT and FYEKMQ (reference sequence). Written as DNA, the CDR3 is TGTGCCAGCAGCCAGAGACTAGCGATAGATACGCAGTATTTT. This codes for CASSQRLAIDTQYF.

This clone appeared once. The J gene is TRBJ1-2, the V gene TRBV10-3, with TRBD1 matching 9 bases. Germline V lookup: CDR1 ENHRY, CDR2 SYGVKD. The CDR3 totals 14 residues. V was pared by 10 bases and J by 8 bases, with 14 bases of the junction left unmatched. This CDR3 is CATRRDRDSLGYTF. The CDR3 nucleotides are TGTGCCACCCGACGGGACAGGGATTCGTTGGGCTACACCTTC.

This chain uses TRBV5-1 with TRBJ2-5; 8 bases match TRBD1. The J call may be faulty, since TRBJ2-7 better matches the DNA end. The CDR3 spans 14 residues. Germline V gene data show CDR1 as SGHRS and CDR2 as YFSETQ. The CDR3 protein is CASSYGTGSYEQYF. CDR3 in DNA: TGCGCCAGCAGCTATGGGACAGGCTCCTACGAGCAGTACTTC.